This T cell receptor (beta chain) was identified during a study of response to subunit inactivated influenza vaccine. This clonotype was detected only a few times. Its specificity is not known. TCRdb reanalysed the RT-PCR reads using MiXCR and keeps one entry per CDR3 protein. Of hundreds of thousands of distinct CDR3 sequences listed, 15% to 20% are singletons. Study results and limitations: Only a handful of new T cells, the authors suggested, are recruited with each seasonal influenza vaccination.

Trimming took 7 bases from V and 7 from J, leaving 8 bases between them. This CDR3 is 12 amino acids long. Germline assignment: CDR1 MNHEY and CDR2 SVGEGT. This TCR came from a man aged 45-65 years who received an inactivated influenza vaccine. Sequencing used PBMCs from blood, obtained more than 4 days after vaccination. This chain uses TRBV6-2 or TRBV6-3 with TRBJ1-6; the D is unclear. CDR3 bases: TGTGCCAGCACTGCACGGAATTCACCCCTCCACTTT. It encodes CASTARNSPLHF.